The T cell receptor beta chain described here comes from a study of shared clonotypes between healthy human individuals. At the level of the study: The people who gave samples were two women and a few men aged 18 to 49.

Looked up from germline, CDR1 is WNHNN and CDR2 is SYGVQD (reference sequence). V was pared by 5 bases and J by 2 bases, with 5 bases of the junction left unmatched. The CDR3 loop spans 16 amino acids. The table came from immunoSEQ multiplex PCR; TCRdb's copy has only in-frame clones and leaves some out. The profile shows under 120,000 clones, approximately 70% of them singletons. General observations from the study: On the whole, naive subsets had larger estimated richness than memory subsets had.

This clone turned up a few times. Its antigen remains unidentified. The sequenced sample consisted of memory CD8+ T cells sorted from blood. The subset was: CD45RO+ cells pooled with CCR7-negative TemRA cells. The clonotype was recovered from a woman in her 30s in good health. The chain employs TRBV10-1 and TRBJ2-7; 14 bases line up with TRBD2. As DNA, the CDR3 is TGCGCCAGCAGTCCGGGACTAGCGGGGGCAACCTACGAGCAGTACTTC. This gives the protein CASSPGLAGATYEQYF.